Reported below is one T cell receptor beta chain. Its matching antigen is unknown. This record comes from a study of shared clonotypes between healthy human individuals. Study-level findings and limits: Clonotype sharing among the donors was expected to vary with sequencing depth.

V lost 0 bases to trimming and J lost 2 bases, with 13 bases between them. The CDR3 sequence is 16 residues long. From germline, CDR1 is SGHRS and CDR2 YFSETQ. The assay was immunoSEQ multiplex PCR, and TCRdb's table has in-frame clones only and misses some. In the table there are roughly 700,000 clones, approximately 79% of which are singletons. Material for sequencing was memory CD4+ T cells sorted from blood. The subset denotes: CD45RA-negative fraction. The rearrangement links TRBV5-1 to TRBJ2-3, with D hard to call. The sequence derives from a woman in her 30s in good health. CDR3 coding DNA: TGCGCCAGCAGCTTGGCCTATCAGAAATCCACAGATACGCAGTATTTT. This gives the protein CASSLAYQKSTDTQYF.